This T cell receptor (beta chain) was recorded in a study of T cell responses to AZD1222 COVID-19 vaccine. The CDR3 runs 18 residues. V trimming: 3 bases; J trimming: 7 bases; junction bases outside the gene matches: 22. Germline V lookup: CDR1 SGHDT, CDR2 YYEEEE. Only in-frame clones appear in the TCRdb table, and some are missing; sequencing was by immunoSEQ multiplex PCR. The data show over 70,000 clones, approximately 91% seen once. This clone was picked up a small number of times. The chain uses TRBV5-6 and TRBJ2-7; 7 positions match TRBD1. The TCR comes from an adult in good health. The sequencing used peripheral blood, collected on day 0 of AZD1222 vaccination. CDR3 region: CASSSTGFRMDVQGEQYF. CDR3 DNA: TGTGCCAGCAGCTCGACAGGGTTTAGAATGGATGTCCAAGGGGAGCAGTACTTC.